A selection of T cell receptor beta chains follows, all from one sample in a study of blood T cell repertoires in COVID-19. Method: immunoSEQ multiplex PCR; TCRdb's copy keeps in-frame clones and lacks some. The sample has 270,000 or so clones, more than 70% seen once; the top ten hold 0.95% to 1.5%. The sequenced sample consisted of PBMCs or T cells enriched from blood (not recorded which). Every receptor here comes from a woman between 40 and 55 years old with acute COVID-19. The CDR3 runs from the conserved cysteine through the conserved F or W. The D gene is left open where the match is weak.

d_gene	v_gene	CDR3aa
-	TRBV29-1	CSAAAGTNTEAFF
-	TRBV27	CASSASATGRVDNEQFF
-	TRBV6-5	CASSYSKSGGDTQYF
TRBD2	TRBV5-1	CASSLARQQAGADTQYF
-	TRBV30	CAWSGGGHTIYF
TRBD1	TRBV7-2	CASSYRQGPNTIYF
TRBD2	TRBV12-5	CASGLGGGGIRLDEQFF
TRBD1	TRBV5-1	CASSLADRGRVTEAFF
TRBD1	TRBV5-1	CASSTGQGSEKLFF
-	TRBV20-1	CSARFGETQYF
TRBD2	TRBV19	CASSSRTSGSNEQFF
-	TRBV10-3	CAAAGHLNYGYTF
TRBD1	TRBV5-1	CASSAPGQGYSPLHF